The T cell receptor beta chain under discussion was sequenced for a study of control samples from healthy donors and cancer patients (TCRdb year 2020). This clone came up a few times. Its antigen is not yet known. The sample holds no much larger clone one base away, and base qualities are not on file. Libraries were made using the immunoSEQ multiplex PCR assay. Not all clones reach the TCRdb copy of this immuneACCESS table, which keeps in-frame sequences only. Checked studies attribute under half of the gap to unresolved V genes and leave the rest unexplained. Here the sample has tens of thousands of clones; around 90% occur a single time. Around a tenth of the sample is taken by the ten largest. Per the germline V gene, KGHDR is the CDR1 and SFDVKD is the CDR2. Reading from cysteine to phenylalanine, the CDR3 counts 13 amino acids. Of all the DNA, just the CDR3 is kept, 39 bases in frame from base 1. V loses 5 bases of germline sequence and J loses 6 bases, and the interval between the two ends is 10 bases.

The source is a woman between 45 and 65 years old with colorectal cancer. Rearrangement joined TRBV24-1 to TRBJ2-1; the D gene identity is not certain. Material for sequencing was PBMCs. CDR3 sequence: CATSAAGGNEQFF. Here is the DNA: TGTGCCACCAGTGCCGCAGGTGGCAATGAGCAGTTCTTC.